The 22 T cell receptor beta chains in this list originate from one sample, sequenced in a study of control samples from healthy donors and cancer patients. Using immunoSEQ multiplex PCR, the repertoire was profiled, and TCRdb retains in-frame clones only, with some absent. The table has roughly 98,000 clones, 90% to 95% seen once. Source material: blood. The receptors derive from a young man in good health.

The chain uses TRBV6-5 and TRBJ1-2; possible D gene TRBD1, 5 bases. Trimming pared 8 bases from V and 4 bases from J, leaving 14 bases between. The CDR3 extends over 13 amino acids. CDR1 is MNHEY and CDR2 is SVGAGI in the germline V gene. CDR3 bases: TGTGCCAGCTCACAGACACAGGTCTATGGCTACACCTTC. It encodes CASSQTQVYGYTF.

The CDR3 loop reads CASSERAGNQPQHF. DNA of the CDR3: TGTGCCAGCAGTGAACGGGCAGGCAATCAGCCCCAGCATTTT. The V and J genes are TRBV2 and TRBJ1-5; no clear D. The CDR3 contains 14 residues. V lost 2 bases and J lost 2, with 7 bases in between. In germline, CDR1 is SNHLY, CDR2 FYNNEI. The variable domain in full, with the rest retrieved from reference TRBV2 and TRBJ1-5, is EPEVTQTPSHQVTQMGQEVILRCVPISNHLYFYWYRQILGQKVEFLVSFYNNEISEKSEIFDDQFSVERPDGSNFTLKIRSTKLEDSAMYFCASSERAGNQPQHFGDGTRLSIL.

The genes are TRBV27 and TRBJ2-1, with D possibly called TRBD1 or TRBD2 (5 bases each). The CDR3 has 15 residues. The ends were cut back, 4 bases at V and 3 bases at J, with 13 bases in the middle. Germline V lookup: CDR1 MNHEY, CDR2 SMNVEV (reference sequence). CDR3 region: CASSSDGANYNEQFF. The DNA of the CDR3 is TGTGCCAGCAGTTCTGACGGGGCTAACTACAATGAGCAGTTCTTC.

The chain combines TRBV27 with TRBJ2-7, with 8 positions matching TRBD1. The J segment lost 0 bases and the V segment lost 7 bases, leaving 5 bases of the junction unmatched. Per germline, CDR1 MNHEY and CDR2 SMNVEV (reference sequence). This CDR3 has 14 amino acids. The CDR3 sequence: CASKAGGSSYEQYF. The CDR3 bases are TGTGCCAGCAAGGCAGGGGGCAGCTCCTACGAGCAGTACTTC.

The chain employs TRBV5-4 and TRBJ1-6, with 8 nucleotides matching TRBD1. The CDR3 extends over 15 amino acids. The V segment lost 3 bases and the J segment 7 bases; nucleotides outside the gene matches: 6. The germline V gene encodes CDR1 SGHNT and CDR2 YYREEE (reference sequence). CDR3 loop: CASSSRQGKNSPLHF. CDR3 nucleotide sequence: TGTGCCAGCAGCTCCCGACAGGGGAAAAATTCACCCCTCCACTTT.

The chain joins TRBV29-1 to TRBJ1-4, with D possibly TRBD1 on 5 matching bases. V lost 4 bases and J 0 bases, leaving 9 bases between the germline ends. The germline CDR1 and CDR2 sequences are SQVTM and ANQGSEA. This CDR3 has 14 residues. CDR3 coding DNA: TGCAGCGTTGTTGGGGGTGCAACTAATGAAAAACTGTTTTTT. This translates into CSVVGGATNEKLFF.

V is TRBV20-1 and J is TRBJ2-3; no reliable D call. Germline lookup yields CDR1 DFQATT and CDR2 SNEGSKA (reference sequence). V lost 4 bases, J lost 4 bases, and 6 bases lay in between. The CDR3 is made up of 11 amino acids. The CDR3 is CSAKPADTQYF. The CDR3 nucleotides are TGCAGTGCTAAGCCGGCAGATACGCAGTATTTT.

The rearrangement joins TRBV9 to TRBJ2-5; weak D call: TRBD2 (6 bases). Germline V gene data show CDR1 as SGDLS and CDR2 as YYNGEE. CDR3 length: 16 residues. Deletions cut 4 bases from V and 4 bases from J, with 20 bases between. CDR3 nucleotides: TGTGCCAGCAGCCCCTCAACTGGGACTTTGGGAGAGACCCAGTACTTC. Translation: CASSPSTGTLGETQYF.

The chain is built from TRBV5-1 and TRBJ2-5; perhaps D is TRBD1 or TRBD2 (6 bases each). The CDR3 has 13 residues. V gave up 4 bases and J gave up 7 bases, with 14 bases separating them. Germline lookup yields CDR1 SGHRS and CDR2 YFSETQ. Here the CDR3 reads CASSLLGGGTQYF. The DNA for the CDR3 is TGCGCCAGCAGCCTCTTGGGGGGCGGGACCCAGTACTTC.

The chain is built from TRBV4-2 and TRBJ1-6, with 8 bases fitting TRBD1. Germline-derived CDR1 and CDR2 are LGHNA and YNFKEQ. V dropped 1 base and J dropped 0; count of bases not matched to a gene: 2. The CDR3 length is 17 residues. The CDR3 region is CASSQGQGSSYNSPLHF. In nucleotides, the CDR3 is TGTGCCAGCAGCCAAGGACAGGGGAGCTCCTATAATTCACCCCTCCACTTT.

V and J are TRBV30 and TRBJ1-1; D perhaps matches TRBD1 (5 bases). This CDR3 spans 19 amino acids. The V end was cut by 5 bases, the J end by 6 bases, with 34 bases between. The germline gives CDR1 GTSNPN, CDR2 SVGIG (reference sequence). This CDR3 reads CAWVQKEGWQGLFAAEAFF. As DNA, the CDR3 is TGTGCCTGGGTACAAAAAGAAGGATGGCAGGGATTATTTGCCGCTGAAGCTTTCTTT.

In DNA, the CDR3 is TGTGCCAGCAGCCAAGATATGGACGACCGGGCTGAAGCTTTCTTT. Translation gives CASSQDMDDRAEAFF. This rearrangement joins TRBV3-1 (or the pseudogene TRBV3-2) to TRBJ1-1; no clear D gene. From germline, CDR1 is LGHDT and CDR2 YNNKEL (reference sequence). V was clipped by 0 bases and J by 6 bases, with 14 bases between them. The CDR3 is 15 amino acids.

This chain connects TRBV9 to TRBJ2-2; perhaps TRBD2 as D (5 bases). CDR3 length: 15 residues. From germline, CDR1 is SGDLS and CDR2 YYNGEE. Trimming removed 0 bases from V and 4 bases from J, with 10 bases in between. In nucleotides, the CDR3 is TGTGCCAGCAGCGTAGCCAGCGGTGGCACCGGGGAGCTGTTTTTT. Protein product: CASSVASGGTGELFF.

The chain employs TRBV9 and TRBJ2-1, with 9 bases matching TRBD2. From germline, CDR1 is SGDLS and CDR2 YYNGEE. J gave up 8 bases and V 0 bases, and 9 bases lay outside the gene matches. The CDR3 has 16 amino acids. The CDR3 here is CASSVGGRGRADEQFF. DNA of the CDR3: TGTGCCAGCAGCGTAGGGGGTCGCGGGAGGGCCGATGAGCAGTTCTTC.

DNA of the CDR3: TGTGCCAGCAGCCAAGCGGCGGGTGAAGCTTTCTTT. It specifies CASSQAAGEAFF. This sequence joins TRBV3-1 (or the pseudogene TRBV3-2) and TRBJ1-1; D is unclear. The CDR3 loop spans 12 amino acids. CDR1 and CDR2 (germline): LGHDT, YNNKEL (reference sequence). V gave up 1 base and J gave up 7 bases, with 7 bases separating them.

The chain combines TRBV5-5 with TRBJ1-3; 7 bases are a match to TRBD1. This CDR3 is 15 amino acids long. The V gene's germline CDR1 is SGHKS and CDR2 YYEKEE (reference sequence). The V and J ends lost 2 bases and 4 bases, in that order; junction bases with no gene match: 6. The CDR3 sequence is CASSFVRGRGNTIYF. The CDR3 DNA sequence: TGTGCCAGCAGCTTTGTTAGGGGGCGCGGAAACACCATATATTTT.

The chain combines TRBV7-2 with TRBJ2-5; the match to TRBD1 covers 7 bases. Unmatched junction bases numbered 10, after V lost 7 bases and J lost 5 bases. The V gene's germline CDR1 is SGHTA and CDR2 FQGNSA. The CDR3 consists of 14 residues. CDR3 nucleotides: TGTGCCAGCAACTCCCCGACAGGGCACGAGACCCAGTACTTC. Protein product: CASNSPTGHETQYF. Full variable domain (missing parts from reference TRBV7-2 and TRBJ2-5): GAGVSQSPSNKVTEKGKDVELRCDPISGHTALYWYRQSLGQGLEFLIYFQGNSAPDKSGLPSDRFSAERTGGSVSTLTIQRTQQEDSAVYLCASNSPTGHETQYFGPGTRLLVL.

The chain uses TRBV5-1 and TRBJ2-3, with D uncertain. CDR1 and CDR2 from the germline V gene are SGHRS and YFSETQ. Between the trimmed V and J ends, which lost 4 bases and 1 base, there was a span of 19 bases. This CDR3 is built from 17 residues. The CDR3: CASSPEYTNRGTDTQYF. As DNA, the CDR3 is TGCGCCAGCAGCCCAGAATACACCAACCGGGGCACAGATACGCAGTATTTT.

The V call is TRBV7-9, the J call TRBJ2-6; D is perhaps TRBD1 (6 bases). Germline values: CDR1 SEHNR, CDR2 FQNEAQ (reference sequence). Trimming took off 0 bases at V and 2 bases at J, with 14 bases between the two ends. The CDR3 totals 18 residues. CDR3 nucleotide sequence: TGTGCCAGCAGCTTAGCGGTGGCAGGGGACACTGGGGCCAACGTCCTGACTTTC. It encodes CASSLAVAGDTGANVLTF.

The V gene is TRBV5-1, the J gene TRBJ2-3; TRBD2 agrees at 9 bases. V dropped 0 bases and J dropped 1; count of bases not matched to a gene: 3. The CDR3 is made up of 16 amino acids. From germline, CDR1 is SGHRS and CDR2 YFSETQ. Here the CDR3 reads CASSLAASGGTDTQYF. The CDR3 coding sequence is TGCGCCAGCAGCTTGGCCGCTAGCGGGGGCACAGATACGCAGTATTTT.

A note on this clone: Without the conserved terminal phenylalanine or tryptophan, this CDR3 likely stems from a read error. The chain couples TRBV3-1 (or the pseudogene TRBV3-2) to TRBJ1-2; D gene ambiguous. Germline values: CDR1 LGHDT, CDR2 YNNKEL (reference sequence). Trimming stripped 2 bases from V and 6 bases from J, with 7 bases between. The CDR3 length is 12 residues. CDR3 residues: CASSQNGDGYTL. CDR3 in DNA: TGTGCCAGCAGCCAAAATGGAGATGGCTACACCCTC.

The chain has TRBV25-1 and TRBJ2-2; D uncertain. Looked up from germline, CDR1 is MGHDK and CDR2 is SYGVNS. The V end was cut by 3 bases, the J end by 6 bases, with 8 bases between. The CDR3 loop spans 13 amino acids. The CDR3 loop reads CASSESPPGELFF. The DNA for the CDR3 is TGTGCCAGCAGTGAGAGTCCGCCCGGGGAGCTGTTTTTT.